The 16 T cell receptor beta chains presented below share a single source sample, sequenced in a study of blood T cells in healthy people across ages. Sample-barcoded 5' priming and a J-beta primer mix drove a second PCR of roughly 6 to 12 cycles. MiXCR was run by TCRdb on the 5' RACE reads, yielding one entry per CDR3 protein. In the table there are over a million distinct CDR3 sequences, under 45% of which are singletons. Sequenced: blood. The origin of the receptors is a woman aged 55-70 years in good health.

This clonotype was counted a few times. The rearrangement links TRBV20-1 to TRBJ2-7, with 8 bases aligning to TRBD1. This CDR3 has 14 residues. Germline trimming cut 6 bases from V and 3 bases from J; bases unmatched to any gene: 10. Germline values: CDR1 DFQATT, CDR2 SNEGSKA (reference sequence). The CDR3 DNA reads as TGCAGTGCCCGAGGGACAGGAAGGCTCTACGAGCAGTACTTC. This encodes CSARGTGRLYEQYF.

The chain couples TRBV28 to TRBJ1-4; 7 nucleotides match TRBD1. The germline gives CDR1 MDHEN, CDR2 SYDVKM. The CDR3 has 16 amino acids. Unmatched junction bases numbered 11, after V lost 4 bases and J lost 6 bases. The CDR3 loop is CASSSRQGQFDEKLFF. CDR3 bases: TGTGCCAGCAGTTCTCGACAGGGACAGTTTGATGAAAAACTGTTTTTT.

The chain carries TRBV5-1 and TRBJ2-3, with a weak D call TRBD2 (6 bases). The V gene lost 5 bases and the J gene lost 2 bases, with 15 bases spanning the gap. This CDR3 has 15 amino acids. The germline V gene encodes CDR1 SGHRS and CDR2 YFSETQ. CDR3 coding DNA: TGCGCCAGCAGACCCTTAGCGGCGAACACAGATACGCAGTATTTT. Encoded protein: CASRPLAANTDTQYF.

This clonotype was found a few times. The rearrangement uses TRBV4-1 and TRBJ1-2; D is unclear. The V end lost 3 bases, the J end lost 1 base, and 15 bases lay between the germline ends. The germline gives CDR1 MGHRA, CDR2 YSYEKL. CDR3 length equals 16 residues. This CDR3 reads CASSQSRDNFNYGYTF. CDR3 sequence (DNA): TGCGCCAGCAGCCAGAGCCGAGACAACTTTAACTATGGCTACACCTTC.

The V gene is TRBV29-1, the J gene TRBJ2-1; maybe TRBD1 (9 bases). This CDR3 is built from 17 residues. Trimming took 5 bases from V and 4 from J, leaving 24 bases between them. Germline V gene sequence: CDR1 SQVTM, CDR2 ANQGSEA. CDR3 bases: TGCAGCGTTCCAATAACAGGGGGCGGGAGGCCGTACAATGAGCAGTTCTTC. It yields the protein CSVPITGGGRPYNEQFF.

This clonotype was counted a single time. The rearrangement joins TRBV20-1 to TRBJ2-1, with 7 bases fitting TRBD2. From germline, CDR1 is DFQATT and CDR2 SNEGSKA (reference sequence). The CDR3 length is 13 residues. V shed 2 bases, J shed 6 bases, and the junction held 4 bases outside the gene matches. CDR3 residues: CSARRIAGNEQFF. The CDR3 DNA sequence: TGCAGTGCTAGAAGGATAGCGGGCAATGAGCAGTTCTTC.

With respect to this clonotype: This is likely a read error, given that the CDR3 carries no conserved phenylalanine or tryptophan at its end. J is TRBJ1-2 and V is TRBV5-6; D unresolved. Trimming took 4 bases from V and 0 from J, leaving 10 bases between them. CDR1 is SGHDT and CDR2 is YYEEEE in the germline V gene. The CDR3 has 14 residues. The CDR3, as DNA: TGTGCCAGCAGCAGACGAGAAGCTAACTATGGCTACACCTTA. Its protein is CASSRREANYGYTL.

This clonotype is a singleton in its sample. A read error may explain this, as a much larger clone is one base away. The genes are TRBV10-3 and TRBJ2-5; 8 bases map to TRBD1. The CDR3 runs to 14 residues. Per germline, CDR1 ENHRY and CDR2 SYGVKD. Here the CDR3 DNA reads TGTGCCATCAGCCTCGACAGGGGCCAAGAGACCCGGTACTTC. Its protein is CAISLDRGQETRYF.

This clonotype has more than one count but fewer than ten. The chain has TRBV20-1 and TRBJ1-5, with a possible D match to TRBD1 (6 bases). Germline V gene data show CDR1 as DFQATT and CDR2 as SNEGSKA (reference sequence). Trimming shortened V by 7 bases and J by 7 bases, and 17 bases separated the two germline ends. CDR3 size: 13 residues. The CDR3 spells CSVRGSQGQPQHF. CDR3 DNA: TGCAGTGTCAGGGGCAGCCAGGGACAGCCCCAGCATTTT.

This clonotype came up a few times. This chain joins TRBV5-1 and TRBJ2-5, with 11 bases fitting TRBD2. The CDR3 loop spans 20 amino acids. CDR1 is SGHRS and CDR2 is YFSETQ in the germline V gene. Unmatched junction bases numbered 18, after V lost 3 bases and J lost 2 bases. CDR3 bases: TGCGCCAGCAGCTCCCGTACTACACCGGGACTAGCGGCTCGGCAAGAGACCCAGTACTTC. It specifies CASSSRTTPGLAARQETQYF.

This clonotype occurred many times. The chain joins TRBV20-1 to TRBJ2-3; D is unresolved. Trimming shortened V by 6 bases and J by 2 bases, and 15 bases separated the two germline ends. Germline V gene lookup returns CDR1 DFQATT and CDR2 SNEGSKA (reference sequence). CDR3 size: 14 residues. CDR3 DNA sequence: TGCAGTGCAGTGGCCCCGAGATACACAGATACGCAGTATTTT. Amino acids: CSAVAPRYTDTQYF.

This clonotype has only a few counts. The CDR3 bases are TGTGCCAGCAGGGGACTAGCGGGAGTGGATGAGCAGTACTTC. Its protein is CASRGLAGVDEQYF. The chain joins TRBV6-6 to TRBJ2-5; 14 positions match TRBD2. The CDR3 is made up of 14 amino acids. Per germline, CDR1 MNHNY and CDR2 SVGAGI (reference sequence). V was clipped by 6 bases and J by 11 bases; unmatched bases: 8.

The chain's CDR3 is CASSQDLLSGGEFF. The CDR3 region has the DNA TGTGCCAGCAGCCAAGATCTGTTGTCGGGGGGCGAGTTCTTC. The V gene is TRBV3-1, the J gene TRBJ2-1, with D possibly being TRBD2 (7 bases). The CDR3 contains 14 residues. CDR1 and CDR2 from the germline V gene are LGHDT and YNNKEL (reference sequence). Trimming shortened V by 0 bases and J by 14 bases, and 17 bases separated the two germline ends.

This clonotype was seen only a few times. The chain employs TRBV20-1 and TRBJ1-1; D is unresolved. V was pared by 4 bases and J by 4 bases, with 10 bases between. Looked up from germline, CDR1 is DFQATT and CDR2 is SNEGSKA (reference sequence). The CDR3 has 12 residues. The CDR3 coding sequence is TGCAGTGCTAAAAGCTGGGGCACTGAAGCTTTCTTT. Protein: CSAKSWGTEAFF.

This chain links TRBV4-1 with TRBJ2-7; D not resolved. Trimming took 3 bases from V and 7 from J, leaving 16 bases between them. CDR3 size: 14 residues. Germline assignment: CDR1 MGHRA and CDR2 YSYEKL. CDR3 protein: CASSQLGLYNEQYF. CDR3 DNA: TGCGCCAGCAGCCAGTTAGGGCTTTACAATGAGCAGTACTTC.

This clonotype was seen a few times. V usage is TRBV3-1 and J usage is TRBJ2-1; no reliable D call. The CDR3 has 15 amino acids. Trimming removed 1 base from V and 0 bases from J, with 7 bases in between. The V gene's germline CDR1 is LGHDT and CDR2 YNNKEL (reference sequence). In DNA, the CDR3 is TGTGCCAGCAGCCAAGGTATAGGCTCCTACAATGAGCAGTTCTTC. It yields the protein CASSQGIGSYNEQFF.